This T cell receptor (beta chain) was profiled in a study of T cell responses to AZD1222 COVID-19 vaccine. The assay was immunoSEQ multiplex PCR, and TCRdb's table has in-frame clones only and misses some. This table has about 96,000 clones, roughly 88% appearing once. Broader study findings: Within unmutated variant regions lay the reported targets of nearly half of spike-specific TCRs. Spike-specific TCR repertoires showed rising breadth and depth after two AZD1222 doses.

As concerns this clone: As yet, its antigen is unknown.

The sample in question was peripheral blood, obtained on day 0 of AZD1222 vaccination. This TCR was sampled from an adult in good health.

The CDR3 bases are TGCGCCAGCAGCACCGGGACAGCCACAGATACGCAGTATTTT. Protein: CASSTGTATDTQYF. This sequence joins TRBV5-1 and TRBJ2-3; 7 positions agree with TRBD1. The CDR3 spans 14 residues. Germline trimming cut 4 bases from V and 2 bases from J; bases unmatched to any gene: 4. Germline CDR1 and CDR2: SGHRS and YFSETQ.